The T cell receptor beta chain under discussion was sequenced for a study of CD8+CD57+ T cells in acquired aplastic anemia. Study-level background: The study obtained an average of approximately 2.9 ug of DNA from sorted CD4+ and CD8+ cells.

Whole-study findings and limits: Statistical testing detected no significant gap in CD8+ Simpson's diversity between patients and controls.

The study profiled TCR beta VDJ and CDR3 using genomic DNA as template. TCRdb reanalysed the reads using MiXCR and keeps one entry per CDR3 protein. The sample holds around 250,000 distinct CDR3 sequences, roughly three fifths seen once. V was pared by 7 bases and J by 0 bases, with 13 bases between. The CDR3 loop spans 14 amino acids. The V gene's germline CDR1 is LNHDA and CDR2 SQIVND (reference sequence). About this clonotype itself: Antigen: not known.

The sequenced material came from sorted CD4+, CD8+, or CD8+CD57+ T cells (not recorded which) from PBMCs. This chain uses TRBV19 with TRBJ2-7; D is uncertain. This TCR was sampled from a human donor with severe aplastic anemia or a healthy control (not recorded which). Here the CDR3 DNA reads TGTGCCAGTAAGGACGGCCCGAGCTCCTACGAGCAGTACTTC. This sequence encodes CASKDGPSSYEQYF. Filled out from reference TRBV19 and TRBJ2-7, the complete variable domain reads DGGITQSPKYLFRKEGQNVTLSCEQNLNHDAMYWYRQDPGQGLRLIYYSQIVNDFQKGDIAEGYSVSREKKESFPLTVTSAQKNPTAFYLCASKDGPSSYEQYFGPGTRLTVT.